This paragraph covers one TCR beta chain sequence. The data were obtained in a study of blood T cell repertoires in COVID-19. Across the study: Spain, Italy and the United States supplied samples that represented acute and convalescent COVID-19. Sources were T cells, B-cell-depleted T cells, or PBMCs; the material itself was cDNA or gDNA.

In the original processing: By means of reference gene primer amplification, nucleated cell counts were estimated. TCRdb's table, derived via immunoSEQ multiplex PCR, lists solely in-frame clones and lacks some. That table gives V, J and clone size, and the DNA gave D and trimming. The sample has some 74,000 clones; more than 60% are singletons. With V trimmed by 0 bases and J by 0 bases, 2 bases remained unmatched. Germline lookup yields CDR1 LGHNA and CDR2 YNFKEQ. This CDR3 has 18 residues. The sequencing sample was made of peripheral blood. V gene TRBV4-2 combines with J gene TRBJ2-1; 13 nucleotides agree with TRBD2. The sequence was obtained from a woman aged 50 to 60 with acute or convalescent COVID-19. The CDR3 region is CASSQEGTSGVSYNEQFF. The CDR3 DNA reads as TGTGCCAGCAGCCAAGAAGGGACTAGCGGGGTCTCCTACAATGAGCAGTTCTTC.